The source of this TCR beta chain is a study of T cell repertoires in cytomegalovirus infection. TCRdb reprocessed the reads via MiXCR and lists one record per CDR3 protein. The sample comprises approximately 600,000 distinct CDR3 sequences, about 40% of which are singletons, and around 46% rests with the top ten. Study-wide points: HLA-C-restricted TCR beta clonotypes specific for CMV led the ex vivo response.

The germline CDR1 and CDR2 sequences are LNHDA and SQIVND (reference sequence). J was trimmed by 3 bases and V by 6 bases; bases with no gene match: 10. The CDR3 contains 15 residues. This clonotype was seen only a few times. Its antigen is undetermined. Specimen: cultured PBMCs, collected from culture after CMV antigen stimulation. This rearrangement joins TRBV19 to TRBJ1-1; 7 bases fit TRBD1. This clonotype originated in a human donor in good health (CMV status not recorded). Some clones in this sample may be carry-over from other donors' samples. As DNA, the CDR3 is TGTGCCAGTAGGCAGACAGGGTCTATGGACACTGAAGCTTTCTTT. Residues: CASRQTGSMDTEAFF.